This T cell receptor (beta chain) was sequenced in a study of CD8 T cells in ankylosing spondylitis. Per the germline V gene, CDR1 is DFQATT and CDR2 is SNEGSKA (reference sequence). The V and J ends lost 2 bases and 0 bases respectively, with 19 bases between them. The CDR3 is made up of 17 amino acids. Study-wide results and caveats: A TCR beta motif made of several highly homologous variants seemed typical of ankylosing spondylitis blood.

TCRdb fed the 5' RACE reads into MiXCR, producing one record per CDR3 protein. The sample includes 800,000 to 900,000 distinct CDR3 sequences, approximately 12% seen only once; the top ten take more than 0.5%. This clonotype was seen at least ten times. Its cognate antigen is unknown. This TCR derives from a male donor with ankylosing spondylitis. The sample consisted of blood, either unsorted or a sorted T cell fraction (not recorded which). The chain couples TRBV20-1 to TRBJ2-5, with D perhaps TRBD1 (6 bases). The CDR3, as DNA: TGCAGTGCTAGACCAGTTGGGACACCTTCGTACCAAGAGACCCAGTACTTC. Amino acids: CSARPVGTPSYQETQYF.